Following are 19 T cell receptor beta chains from one sample sequenced in a study of blood T cell repertoires in COVID-19. Produced via immunoSEQ multiplex PCR; TCRdb's table is partial and in-frame only. The sample has fewer than 250,000 clones, approximately 80% seen once; the top ten hold about 6.3%. The sample consisted of peripheral blood. The receptors come from a woman between 55 and 75 years old with active or convalescent COVID-19.

This sequence joins TRBV6-6 and TRBJ1-4, with D unclear. V was shortened by 2 bases and J by 4 bases, with 5 bases between the two germline ends. The length of the CDR3 is 13 residues. Germline CDR1 reads MNHNY; CDR2 reads SVGAGI (reference sequence). CDR3 sequence (DNA): TGTGCCAGCAGTTACGGCCTTAATGAAAAACTGTTTTTT. This sequence encodes CASSYGLNEKLFF.

The chain uses TRBV3-1 (or the pseudogene TRBV3-2) and TRBJ2-7, with D perhaps TRBD1 (5 bases). Trimming removed 1 base at V and 8 bases at J, with 18 bases between. The CDR3 covers 15 residues. Germline V gene sequence: CDR1 LGHDT, CDR2 YNNKEL (reference sequence). The CDR3 region has the DNA TGTGCCAGCAGCCAAGCGGCAAGGGGCTACATAAAGCAGTACTTC. Translating gives CASSQAARGYIKQYF.

The chain recombines TRBV7-9 with TRBJ1-1, with D unclear. The CDR3 has 15 amino acids. Germline V CDR1 and CDR2: SEHNR, FQNEAQ (reference sequence). V was pared by 2 bases and J by 1 base, with 11 bases between. The CDR3 here is CASSLYREGNTEAFF. CDR3 DNA: TGTGCCAGCAGCTTATATAGGGAGGGGAACACTGAAGCTTTCTTT.

The chain employs TRBV28 and TRBJ1-2; D remains unclear. Per the germline V gene, CDR1 is MDHEN and CDR2 is SYDVKM. The CDR3 sequence is 13 residues long. Trimming shortened V by 9 bases and J by 4 bases, and 15 bases separated the two germline ends. CDR3 region: CARRRWQAYGYTF. The CDR3 nucleotides read TGTGCCAGACGTAGATGGCAGGCCTATGGCTACACCTTC.

The rearrangement uses TRBV9 and TRBJ2-5, with 9 bases identical to TRBD2. Germline values: CDR1 SGDLS, CDR2 YYNGEE. The CDR3 totals 13 residues. J lost 5 bases, V lost 6 bases, and 5 bases had no gene match. The CDR3 protein is CASTSGTGETQYF. CDR3 DNA sequence: TGTGCCAGCACTAGCGGGACGGGGGAGACCCAGTACTTC.

The chain joins TRBV30 to TRBJ2-1; 7 bases map to TRBD1. From germline, CDR1 is GTSNPN and CDR2 SVGIG (reference sequence). The CDR3 has 14 residues. After removal of 5 bases from V and 0 bases from J, the junction contained 4 bases not matched to a gene. The CDR3 coding sequence is TGTGCCTGGTCACAGGGGAGCTCCTACAATGAGCAGTTCTTC. This sequence encodes CAWSQGSSYNEQFF.

CDR3 residues: CAWSVRTPVWEQYV. DNA of the CDR3: TGTGCCTGGAGTGTTAGGACACCTGTGTGGGAGCAGTACGTC. The V and J genes are TRBV30 and TRBJ2-7; TRBD1 might be the D (5 bases). Germline assignment: CDR1 GTSNPN and CDR2 SVGIG (reference sequence). The CDR3 runs to 14 residues. The V gene lost 0 bases and the J gene lost 7 bases, with 16 bases spanning the gap.

The chain couples TRBV5-1 to TRBJ2-3; TRBD1 is a possible D gene (5 bases). Trimming removed 0 bases at V and 4 bases at J, with 21 bases between. CDR1 is SGHRS, CDR2 YFSETQ, per germline. The CDR3 is 18 amino acids. The CDR3 loop reads CASSLALLQADPADTQYF. The CDR3 DNA follows: TGCGCCAGCAGCTTGGCGTTATTACAGGCCGACCCGGCAGATACGCAGTATTTT. Using reference TRBV5-1 and TRBJ2-3 for the parts outside the CDR3, the full variable domain is KAGVTQTPRYLIKTRGQQVTLSCSPISGHRSVSWYQQTPGQGLQFLFEYFSETQRNKGNFPGRFSGRQFSNSRSEMNVSTLELGDSALYLCASSLALLQADPADTQYFGPGTRLTVL.

The chain has TRBV10-3 and TRBJ2-7; the match to TRBD2 covers 10 bases. V lost 7 bases, J lost 5 bases, and 8 bases stayed unmatched. Per the germline V gene, CDR1 is ENHRY and CDR2 is SYGVKD. CDR3 length: 14 residues. The CDR3 spells CAINKREGPNEQYF. CDR3 in DNA: TGTGCCATCAACAAGCGGGAGGGCCCCAACGAGCAGTACTTC.

The gene calls are TRBV6-1 and TRBJ2-1; 8 bases agree with TRBD1. V lost 0 bases and J lost 6; bases outside the gene matches: 7. Germline V gene data show CDR1 as MNHNS and CDR2 as SASEGT. This CDR3 region has 16 residues. The chain's CDR3 is CASSEATGQGTNEQFF. DNA for the CDR3: TGTGCCAGCAGTGAAGCCACTGGACAGGGTACCAATGAGCAGTTCTTC.

This clone was recorded a few times. The sample carries other DNA sequences with the same CDR3. The chain joins TRBV7-8 to TRBJ1-1, with D maybe TRBD1 (5 bases). V dropped 2 bases and J dropped 0 bases, with 10 bases sitting between them. CDR3 size: 15 residues. The germline CDR1 and CDR2 sequences are SGHVS and FQNEAQ. The CDR3 DNA is TGTGCCAGCAGCTTAAAACGACAGCTGAACACTGAAGCTTTCTTT. This encodes CASSLKRQLNTEAFF.

This clone appeared once. The V and J genes are TRBV24-1 and TRBJ1-2; no definite D call. V was clipped by 4 bases and J by 2 bases, with 10 bases between them. The germline V gene has CDR1 KGHDR and CDR2 SFDVKD. This CDR3 is built from 14 residues. DNA for the CDR3: TGTGCCACCAGTGACCTTACAATGAACTATGGCTACACCTTC. Encoded protein: CATSDLTMNYGYTF.

This clone was observed a few times. The chain is built from TRBV11-2 and TRBJ1-1, with 7 nucleotides matching TRBD1. The CDR3 runs 15 residues. Germline V lookup: CDR1 SGHAT, CDR2 FQNNGV. Trimming removed 5 bases from V and 1 base from J; junction bases left unmatched: 7. The CDR3 here is CASSLLTGSNTEAFF. CDR3 DNA sequence: TGTGCCAGCAGCCTGCTGACAGGGTCGAACACTGAAGCTTTCTTT.

The V call is TRBV5-1, the J call TRBJ2-5; 12 positions agree with TRBD2. The CDR3 totals 17 residues. The germline V gene has CDR1 SGHRS and CDR2 YFSETQ. The V segment lost 2 bases and the J segment 7 bases; nucleotides outside the gene matches: 12. CDR3 residues: CASSFRPTSGGPTTQYF. CDR3 coding DNA: TGCGCCAGCAGCTTTCGACCGACTAGCGGGGGCCCAACGACCCAGTACTTC.

This chain links TRBV7-8 with TRBJ2-7, with a tentative D call TRBD1 (5 bases). The germline V gene has CDR1 SGHVS and CDR2 FQNEAQ. The CDR3 is 15 amino acids. V was shortened by 1 base and J by 3 bases, with 13 bases between the two germline ends. CDR3 bases: TGTGCCAGCAGCTTAGAGGCAGGCAGGGACTACGAGCAGTACGTC. Its protein is CASSLEAGRDYEQYV.

The chain couples TRBV15 to TRBJ2-1, with 8 bases matching TRBD2. The CDR3 covers 14 residues. Trimming took 9 bases from V and 3 from J; bases not matched to a gene: 7. Germline CDR1 is LNHNV and CDR2 is YYDKDF (reference sequence). For the CDR3, the DNA is TGTGCCACGCAGATAGCGGGACACTACAATGAGCAGTTCTTC. Translated: CATQIAGHYNEQFF.

The chain recombines TRBV11-3 with TRBJ2-1; maybe TRBD1 (6 bases). The germline CDR1 and CDR2 sequences are SGHNT and YENEEA. V was trimmed by 5 bases and J by 5 bases, leaving 13 bases between them. This CDR3 has 14 amino acids. The CDR3 spells CASSPTKGDNEQFF. The CDR3 region has the DNA TGTGCCAGCAGCCCCACTAAGGGGGACAATGAGCAGTTCTTC.

The V and J genes are TRBV3-1 (or the pseudogene TRBV3-2) and TRBJ2-5; the D is unclear. Looked up from germline, CDR1 is LGHDT and CDR2 is YNNKEL (reference sequence). V lost 0 bases to trimming and J lost 1 base, with 12 bases between them. This CDR3 is 16 amino acids long. The CDR3 DNA follows: TGTGCCAGCAGCCAAGAGGCCAGCGCCCTCCAAGAGACCCAGTACTTC. This sequence encodes CASSQEASALQETQYF.

The chain joins TRBV5-4 to TRBJ1-1, with 8 bases matching TRBD1. J was trimmed by 3 bases and V by 5 bases; bases with no gene match: 6. This CDR3 has 14 residues. Germline CDR1 SGHNT, CDR2 YYREEE (reference sequence). The CDR3 sequence is CASSQGALDTEAFF. The CDR3 nucleotides are TGTGCCAGCAGTCAGGGGGCCCTCGACACTGAAGCTTTCTTT.